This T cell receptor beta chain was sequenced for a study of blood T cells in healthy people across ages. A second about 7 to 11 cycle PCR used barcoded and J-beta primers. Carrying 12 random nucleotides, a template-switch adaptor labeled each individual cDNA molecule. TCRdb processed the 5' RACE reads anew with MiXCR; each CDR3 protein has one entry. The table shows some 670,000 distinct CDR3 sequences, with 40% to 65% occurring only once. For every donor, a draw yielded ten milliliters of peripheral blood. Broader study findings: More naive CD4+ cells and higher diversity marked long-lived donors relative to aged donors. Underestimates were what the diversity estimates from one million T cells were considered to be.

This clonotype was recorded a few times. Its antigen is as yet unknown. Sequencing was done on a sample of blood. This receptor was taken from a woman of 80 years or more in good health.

CDR3 in amino acids: CASSQDRSYEQYF. The DNA for the CDR3 is TGTGCCAGCAGCCAAGATCGATCCTACGAGCAGTACTTC. The V call is TRBV4-2, the J call TRBJ2-7; unclear D gene. The V gene lost 0 bases and the J gene lost 1 base, with 4 bases spanning the gap. This CDR3 is 13 amino acids long. Germline CDR1 reads LGHNA; CDR2 reads YNFKEQ.